The TCR beta chain described here comes from a study of CD8 T cells in Susac syndrome. The patients serving as multiple sclerosis controls were treatment-naive. They had stable or active relapsing-remitting disease and fulfilled revised McDonald criteria. TEMRA cells were FACS-enriched, unlike CD8+ and CD4+ T cells, which were negatively isolated. This CDR3 is built from 14 residues. V lost 3 bases and J lost 7, with 16 bases in between. The germline V gene encodes CDR1 GTSNPN and CDR2 SVGIG (reference sequence). RNA totalling roughly 0.5 to 1 ug underwent reverse transcription with random hexamers. A multiplex approach, immunoSEQ multiplex PCR, amplified TCR beta CDR3 across 54 Vbeta and 13 Jbeta. Each CDR3 protein is one row after TCRdb ran MiXCR on the immunoSEQ multiplex PCR reads. The sample carries over 300,000 distinct CDR3 sequences, under 95% recorded once.

The receptor was isolated from a human donor with multiple sclerosis. The sequencing input was CD4+ T cells from PBMCs. V usage is TRBV30 and J usage is TRBJ1-5; TRBD1 might be the D (5 bases). The CDR3 nucleotides read TGTGCCTGGAGAGGAGAAGGGGCAGGGCAGCCCCAGCATTTT. Translation gives CAWRGEGAGQPQHF.